One and the same sample provided the 4 T cell receptor beta chains below, sequenced in a study of regulatory T cells in long-lasting Graves disease. Time point denoted: persistent/refractory GD, antithyroid drugs over 5 years with positive TRAb. Extracted PBMC RNA gave rise to the TCR library. iRepertoire HTBI primers and Arm-PCR of CDR3 regions built TCR beta libraries. TCRdb ran MiXCR on the multiplex PCR reads and lists one entry per CDR3 protein. The sample has 400,000 to 600,000 distinct CDR3 sequences, 20% to 25% seen once; the top ten hold roughly 7%. The source was peripheral blood mononuclear cells (PBMCs), collected when the disease was refractory, from a patient treated with antithyroid drugs. The receptors were sampled from a female donor with Graves disease.

A single count supports this clonotype. The chain links TRBV10-3 to TRBJ2-1, with TRBD1 identical over 8 bases. V shed 11 bases, J shed 0 bases, and the junction held 6 bases outside the gene matches. The germline V gene has CDR1 ENHRY and CDR2 SYGVKD. The CDR3 runs to 14 residues. In nucleotides, the CDR3 is TGTGCCTCAACCGGGACAGGCTCCTACAATGAGCAGTTCTTC. Encoded protein: CASTGTGSYNEQFF.

This clonotype has ten or more counts. CDR3 coding DNA: TGCAGCGTTGCAAGCGACAGGGTGGATGGCTACACCTTC. This sequence encodes CSVASDRVDGYTF. The V call is TRBV29-1, the J call TRBJ1-2; the match to TRBD1 covers 7 bases. V shed 4 bases and J 6 bases; nucleotides not matched to a gene: 8. CDR1 and CDR2 from the germline V gene are SQVTM and ANQGSEA. This CDR3 has 13 amino acids.

This clonotype was counted at least ten times. CDR3 amino acids: CASNSVNTEAFF. CDR3 nucleotides: TGTGCCAGCAATTCCGTGAACACTGAAGCTTTCTTT. The chain carries TRBV28 and TRBJ1-1; no firm D call. This CDR3 region has 12 residues. V gave up 7 bases and J gave up 0 bases, with 6 bases separating them. CDR1 is MDHEN, CDR2 SYDVKM, per germline. Filled out from reference TRBV28 and TRBJ1-1, the complete variable domain reads DVKVTQSSRYLVKRTGEKVFLECVQDMDHENMFWYRQDPGLGLRLIYFSYDVKMKEKGDIPEGYSVSREKKERFSLILESASTNQTSMYLCASNSVNTEAFFGQGTRLTVV.

This clonotype appeared a few times. The V gene is TRBV11-2, the J gene TRBJ1-1; unclear D gene. The CDR3 spans 14 residues. The germline CDR1 and CDR2 sequences are SGHAT and FQNNGV. V was cut by 2 bases and J by 4 bases, with 11 bases left in between. This chain's CDR3 is CASSLFGGSTEAFF. The CDR3 DNA follows: TGTGCCAGCAGCTTATTCGGTGGAAGCACTGAAGCTTTCTTT.